This record covers a single T cell receptor beta chain. Its target is not known. CDR1 and CDR2 from the germline V gene are MNHEY and SVGAGI. V was clipped by 8 bases and J by 2 bases, with 16 bases between them. The CDR3 extends over 14 amino acids. The source of the sample is a study of T cell responses to AZD1222 COVID-19 vaccine. Study-level points and caveats: Baseline seropositives among AZD1222 recipients totaled only five to seven. Donors were largely white British and mainly female; clonal diversity was possibly underestimated. After the peak T cell response, and only then, were repertoires sampled.

Sequencing was performed with immunoSEQ multiplex PCR; in TCRdb, only in-frame clones are kept and a portion is missing. The data contain 150,000 to 200,000 clones, approximately 94% of them singletons. The sequencing here drew on peripheral blood, taken 28 days after the second AZD1222 dose. J is TRBJ2-7 and V is TRBV6-5; TRBD2 is a possible D gene (5 bases). The receptor was derived from an adult who received the AZD1222 COVID-19 vaccine. CDR3 bases: TGTGCCAGCGTTTCGGTGGGAGCCGCCTACGAGCAGTACTTC. Protein: CASVSVGAAYEQYF.